This T cell receptor beta chain is from a study of response to subunit inactivated influenza vaccine. Overall study results and limits: Each seasonal influenza vaccination recruits few new T cells, the authors suggested.

The table lists this clonotype with many counts. Its cognate antigen is unknown. Germline V CDR1 and CDR2: ENHRY, SYGVKD. The CDR3 length is 20 residues. With V trimmed by 6 bases and J by 7 bases, 23 bases remained unmatched. Via MiXCR, TCRdb re-called the RT-PCR reads, giving one row per CDR3 protein. Of 500,000 or so distinct CDR3 sequences listed, approximately 15% are singletons. Sequenced here: CD4+ T cells sorted from PBMCs, sampled roughly 24 months after vaccination. This sequence originates from a man in his fifties or sixties who received an inactivated influenza vaccine. The chain recombines TRBV10-3 with TRBJ2-7, with 14 bases lining up with TRBD2. The DNA of the CDR3 is TGTGCCATCAGATTAAGCGCCGGGACTAGCGGGAGCGGCCGGGTAGTTGAGCAGTACTTC. As protein: CAIRLSAGTSGSGRVVEQYF.